A single sample is the source of the 16 T cell receptor beta chains below, sequenced in a study of blood T cell repertoires in COVID-19. TCRdb's table, derived via immunoSEQ multiplex PCR, lists solely in-frame clones and lacks some. The table includes 85,000 to 90,000 clones, more than 85% detected once. Sequencing was performed on peripheral blood. The receptor set was obtained from a human donor with active COVID-19. The donor label of this sample is uncertain.

The J gene is TRBJ2-5, the V gene TRBV14, with D maybe TRBD2 (5 bases). Germline V gene lookup returns CDR1 SGHDN and CDR2 FVKESK. The CDR3 runs 15 residues. The V end lost 1 base, the J end lost 2 bases, and 11 bases lay between the germline ends. The CDR3 reads CASSQVMSGQETQYF. The CDR3 nucleotides are TGTGCCAGCAGCCAAGTGATGTCGGGGCAAGAGACCCAGTACTTC. The variable domain in full, completed from reference TRBV14 and TRBJ2-5, reads EAGVTQFPSHSVIEKGQTVTLRCDPISGHDNLYWYRRVMGKEIKFLLHFVKESKQDESGMPNNRFLAERTGGTYSTLKVQPAELEDSGVYFCASSQVMSGQETQYFGPGTRLLVL.

The rearrangement joins TRBV9 to TRBJ1-3; no definite D call. The CDR3 has 16 residues. Per the germline V gene, CDR1 is SGDLS and CDR2 is YYNGEE. V lost 0 bases to trimming and J lost 1 base, with 11 bases between them. CDR3 coding DNA: TGTGCCAGCAGCGTAGGGTCCACGGGTTCTGGAAACACCATATATTTT. Translated: CASSVGSTGSGNTIYF.

This clone was observed a few times. CDR3 DNA sequence: TGCGCCAGCAGCTTGCGCGACACCCCTAACTATGGCTACACCTTC. Protein product: CASSLRDTPNYGYTF. The chain uses TRBV5-1 and TRBJ1-2; D not certain. The CDR3 consists of 15 residues. Germline assignment: CDR1 SGHRS and CDR2 YFSETQ. V was trimmed by 1 base and J by 0 bases, leaving 10 bases between them.

This clone was counted a few times. The chain combines TRBV18 with TRBJ2-7, with TRBD1 matching 7 bases. J lost 2 bases, V lost 3 bases, and 19 bases had no gene match. Germline assignment: CDR1 KGHSH and CDR2 LQKENI. This CDR3 comprises 19 residues. DNA of the CDR3: TGTGCCAGCTCACCGTTTCCCCAGGGACAGCGAACCCCGACCTACGAGCAGTACTTC. Protein: CASSPFPQGQRTPTYEQYF.

V is TRBV5-1 and J is TRBJ2-3, with TRBD1 matching 7 bases. The CDR3 consists of 15 residues. Looked up from germline, CDR1 is SGHRS and CDR2 is YFSETQ. J gave up 4 bases and V 4 bases, and 9 bases lay outside the gene matches. The DNA of the CDR3 is TGCGCCAGCAGCGGTGAAACAGGGGTCCCAGATACGCAGTATTTT. Its translation is CASSGETGVPDTQYF.

The V call is TRBV5-4, the J call TRBJ1-1; 7 nucleotides line up with TRBD1. The CDR3 has 16 residues. V trimming: 0 bases; J trimming: 3 bases; junction bases outside the gene matches: 8. The germline gives CDR1 SGHNT, CDR2 YYREEE (reference sequence). CDR3 protein: CASSLVSGTVYTEAFF. As DNA, the CDR3 is TGTGCCAGCAGCTTGGTGTCTGGGACAGTATACACTGAAGCTTTCTTT.

The rearrangement links TRBV10-3 to TRBJ2-7; D gene unclear. This CDR3 spans 15 amino acids. The V end was cut by 5 bases, the J end by 6 bases, with 20 bases between. The germline V gene has CDR1 ENHRY and CDR2 SYGVKD. In DNA, the CDR3 is TGTGCCATCAGTCCTTCGGTGGGCCCCACAGCCGAGCAGTACTTC. Protein: CAISPSVGPTAEQYF.

The J gene is TRBJ2-7, the V gene TRBV2; 7 bases are a match to TRBD2. The germline V gene encodes CDR1 SNHLY and CDR2 FYNNEI. This CDR3 is 16 amino acids long. J gave up 0 bases and V 0 bases, and 5 bases lay outside the gene matches. The CDR3: CASSEAMGGPSYEQYF. Here the CDR3 DNA reads TGTGCCAGCAGTGAAGCTATGGGAGGGCCCTCCTACGAGCAGTACTTC.

This clone was recorded once. J is TRBJ1-4 and V is TRBV3-1 (or the pseudogene TRBV3-2); 8 bases are a match to TRBD1. Germline V gene sequence: CDR1 LGHDT, CDR2 YNNKEL (reference sequence). Trimming removed 3 bases from V and 3 bases from J; junction bases left unmatched: 3. The CDR3 length is 15 residues. The CDR3 loop reads CASSQDRVPNEKLFF. The DNA of the CDR3 is TGTGCCAGCAGCCAGGACAGGGTACCTAATGAAAAACTGTTTTTT.

The chain carries TRBV11-2 and TRBJ2-7; TRBD2 agrees at 12 bases. The CDR3 has 14 residues. Germline V lookup: CDR1 SGHAT, CDR2 FQNNGV. The V segment lost 3 bases and the J segment 4 bases; nucleotides outside the gene matches: 1. The CDR3 DNA reads TGTGCCAGCAGCTTGACTAGCGGGGGTTACGAGCAGTACTTC. Its protein product is CASSLTSGGYEQYF.

The chain combines TRBV6-2 or TRBV6-3 with TRBJ1-2; 7 bases are a match to TRBD1. The V gene's germline CDR1 is MNHEY and CDR2 SVGEGT. The J segment lost 8 bases and the V segment lost 4 bases, leaving 7 bases of the junction unmatched. CDR3 length: 13 amino acids. The CDR3 region has the DNA TGTGCCAGCAGTTCGACAGGGCTCAGCGGCTACACCTTC. Protein: CASSSTGLSGYTF.

The CDR3 here is CASSFGPQGAIYNEQFF. The CDR3 region has the DNA TGTGCCAGCAGTTTTGGACCTCAGGGGGCAATTTACAATGAGCAGTTCTTC. V is TRBV28 and J is TRBJ2-1; 8 nucleotides agree with TRBD1. With 3 bases clipped from V and 4 bases from J, the junction kept 11 bases outside the gene matches. This CDR3 has 17 residues. Germline values: CDR1 MDHEN, CDR2 SYDVKM.

This sequence joins TRBV6-5 and TRBJ2-5, with 7 bases fitting TRBD1. Germline CDR1 MNHEY, CDR2 SVGAGI. Trimming at V came to 6 bases and at J to 5 bases, leaving 6 bases not matched to a gene. This CDR3 is 13 amino acids long. In DNA form, the CDR3 reads TGTGCCAGCAGCCCCACAGGGGAGGAGACCCAGTACTTC. Protein: CASSPTGEETQYF.

This chain joins TRBV4-2 and TRBJ2-3; unclear D gene. With 0 bases removed from V and 2 bases from J, the gap between germline ends came to 12 bases. The germline CDR1 and CDR2 sequences are LGHNA and YNFKEQ. The CDR3 covers 16 residues. CDR3 sequence reads: CASSQEVSSLTDTQYF. The CDR3 nucleotides are TGTGCCAGCAGCCAAGAAGTGTCTTCACTCACAGATACGCAGTATTTT.

The chain carries TRBV4-1 and TRBJ2-3; D perhaps matches TRBD1 (5 bases). Trimming left V 0 bases short and J 6 bases short, with 16 bases between. The germline gives CDR1 MGHRA, CDR2 YSYEKL. The CDR3 is 16 amino acids. The CDR3 sequence: CASSQDSLLAGDTQYF. The DNA of the CDR3 is TGCGCCAGCAGCCAAGACAGTCTTCTGGCAGGGGATACGCAGTATTTT.

This chain uses TRBV7-2 with TRBJ1-4, with no clear D. Germline CDR1 reads SGHTA; CDR2 reads FQGNSA. Trimming stripped 2 bases from V and 8 bases from J, with 18 bases between. CDR3 length equals 16 residues. As DNA, the CDR3 is TGTGCCAGCAGCTTATCCCGGGAGCCCGGAGAGGAAAAACTGTTTTTT. It is translated as CASSLSREPGEEKLFF.